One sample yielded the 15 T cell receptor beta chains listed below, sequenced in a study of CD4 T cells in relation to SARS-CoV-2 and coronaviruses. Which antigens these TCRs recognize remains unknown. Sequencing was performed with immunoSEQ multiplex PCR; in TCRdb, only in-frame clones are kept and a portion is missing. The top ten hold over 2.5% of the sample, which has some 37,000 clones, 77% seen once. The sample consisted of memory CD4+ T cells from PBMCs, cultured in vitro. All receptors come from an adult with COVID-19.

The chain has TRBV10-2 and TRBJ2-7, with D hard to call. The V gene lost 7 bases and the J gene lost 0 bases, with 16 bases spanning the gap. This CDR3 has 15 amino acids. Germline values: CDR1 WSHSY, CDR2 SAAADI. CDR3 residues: CASKPPGPNSYEQYF. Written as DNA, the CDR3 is TGCGCCAGCAAGCCCCCGGGTCCAAACTCCTACGAGCAGTACTTC.

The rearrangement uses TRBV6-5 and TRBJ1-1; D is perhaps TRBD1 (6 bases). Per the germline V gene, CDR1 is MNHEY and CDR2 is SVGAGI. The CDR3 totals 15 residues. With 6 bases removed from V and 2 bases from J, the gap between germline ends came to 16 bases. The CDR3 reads CASSLRDTLNTEAFF. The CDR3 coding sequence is TGTGCCAGCAGCCTCCGGGACACACTAAACACTGAAGCTTTCTTT.

CDR3 DNA: TGTGCCAGCAGTCCCCCGGGGACAGGGGGCCGAGGTTGGTTTCAGCCCCAGCATTTT. Amino acids: CASSPPGTGGRGWFQPQHF. V usage is TRBV28 and J usage is TRBJ1-5; 12 bases are a match to TRBD1. This CDR3 spans 19 amino acids. The germline V gene has CDR1 MDHEN and CDR2 SYDVKM. Trimming took 5 bases from V and 6 from J; bases not matched to a gene: 17.

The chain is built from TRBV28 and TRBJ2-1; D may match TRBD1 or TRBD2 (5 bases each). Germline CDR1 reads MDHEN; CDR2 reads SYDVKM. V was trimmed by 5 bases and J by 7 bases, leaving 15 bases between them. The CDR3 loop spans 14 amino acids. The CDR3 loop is CASSGGSRRNEQFF. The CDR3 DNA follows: TGTGCCAGCAGTGGGGGATCTAGGAGAAATGAGCAGTTCTTC.

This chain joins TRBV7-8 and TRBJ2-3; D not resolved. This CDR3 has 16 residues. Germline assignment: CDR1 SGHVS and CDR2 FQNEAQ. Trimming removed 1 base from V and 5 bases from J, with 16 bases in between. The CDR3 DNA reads TGTGCCAGCAGCTTAGACGGGCACAGAACCATAGATACGCAGTATTTT. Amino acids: CASSLDGHRTIDTQYF. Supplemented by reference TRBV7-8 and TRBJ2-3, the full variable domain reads GAGVSQSPRYKVAKRGQDVALRCDPISGHVSLFWYQQALGQGPEFLTYFQNEAQLDKSGLPSDRFFAERPEGSVSTLKIQRTQQEDSAVYLCASSLDGHRTIDTQYFGPGTRLTVL.

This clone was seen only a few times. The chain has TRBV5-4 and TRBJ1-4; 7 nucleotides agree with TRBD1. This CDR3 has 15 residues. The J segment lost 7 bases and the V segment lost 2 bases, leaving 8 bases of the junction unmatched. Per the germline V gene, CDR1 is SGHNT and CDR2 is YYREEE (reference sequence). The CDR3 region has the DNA TGTGCCAGCAGCTTATGGACAGGCGGAAGTGAAAAACTGTTTTTT. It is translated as CASSLWTGGSEKLFF.

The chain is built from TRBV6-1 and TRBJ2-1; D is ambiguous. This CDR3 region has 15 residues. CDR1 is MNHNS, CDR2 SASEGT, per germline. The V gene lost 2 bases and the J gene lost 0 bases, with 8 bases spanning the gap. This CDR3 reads CASSELDSSYNEQFF. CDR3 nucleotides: TGTGCCAGCAGTGAACTCGATAGCTCCTACAATGAGCAGTTCTTC.

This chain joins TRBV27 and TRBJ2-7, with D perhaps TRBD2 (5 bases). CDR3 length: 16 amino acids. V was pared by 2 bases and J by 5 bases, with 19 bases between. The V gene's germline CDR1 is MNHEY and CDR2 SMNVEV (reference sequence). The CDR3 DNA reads TGTGCCAGCAGTTTAATTTCAGGTGGGAGTCCAAACGAGCAGTACTTC. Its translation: CASSLISGGSPNEQYF.

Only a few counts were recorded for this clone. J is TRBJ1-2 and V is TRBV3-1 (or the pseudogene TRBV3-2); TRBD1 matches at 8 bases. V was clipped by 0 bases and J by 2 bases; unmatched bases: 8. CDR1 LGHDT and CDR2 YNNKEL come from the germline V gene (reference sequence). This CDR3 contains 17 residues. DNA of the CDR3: TGTGCCAGCAGCCAAGATTTAGGACAGGGAGGGAACTATGGCTACACCTTC. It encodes CASSQDLGQGGNYGYTF.

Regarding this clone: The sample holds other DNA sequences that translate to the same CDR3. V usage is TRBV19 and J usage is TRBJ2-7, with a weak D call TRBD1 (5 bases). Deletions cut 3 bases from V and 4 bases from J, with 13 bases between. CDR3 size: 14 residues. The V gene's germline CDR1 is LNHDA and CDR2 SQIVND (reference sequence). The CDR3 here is CASSIQGPSYEQYF. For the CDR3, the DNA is TGTGCCAGTAGTATTCAGGGTCCCTCGTACGAGCAGTACTTC.

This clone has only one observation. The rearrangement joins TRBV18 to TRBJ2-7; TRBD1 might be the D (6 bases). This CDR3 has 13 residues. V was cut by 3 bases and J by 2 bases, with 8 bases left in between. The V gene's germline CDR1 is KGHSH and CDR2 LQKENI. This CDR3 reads CASSPGHTYEQYF. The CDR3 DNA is TGTGCCAGCTCACCGGGACACACCTACGAGCAGTACTTC.

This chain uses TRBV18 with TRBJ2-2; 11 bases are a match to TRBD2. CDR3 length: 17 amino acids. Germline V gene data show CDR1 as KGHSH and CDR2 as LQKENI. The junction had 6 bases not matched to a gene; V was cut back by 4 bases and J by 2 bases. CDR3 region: CASSLRTSGPNTGELFF. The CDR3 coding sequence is TGTGCCAGCTCACTTCGGACTAGCGGGCCCAACACCGGGGAGCTGTTTTTT.

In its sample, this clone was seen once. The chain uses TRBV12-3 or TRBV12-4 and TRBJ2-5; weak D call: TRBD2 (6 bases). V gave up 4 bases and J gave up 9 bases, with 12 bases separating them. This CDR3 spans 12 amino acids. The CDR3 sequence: CASSSPQRAQYF. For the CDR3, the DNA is TGTGCCAGCAGTTCCCCCCAGCGGGCCCAGTACTTC.

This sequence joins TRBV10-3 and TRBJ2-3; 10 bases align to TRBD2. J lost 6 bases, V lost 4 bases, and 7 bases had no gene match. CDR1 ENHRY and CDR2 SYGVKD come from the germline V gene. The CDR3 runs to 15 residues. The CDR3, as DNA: TGTGCCATCAGTGGTCCTAGCGGGAGTTCTGATACGCAGTATTTT. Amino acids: CAISGPSGSSDTQYF.

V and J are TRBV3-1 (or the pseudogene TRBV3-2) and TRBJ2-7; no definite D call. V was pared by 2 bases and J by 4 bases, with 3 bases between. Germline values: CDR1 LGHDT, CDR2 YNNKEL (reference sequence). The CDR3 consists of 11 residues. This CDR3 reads CASSQLYEQYF. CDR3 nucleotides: TGTGCCAGCAGCCAATTATACGAGCAGTACTTC.